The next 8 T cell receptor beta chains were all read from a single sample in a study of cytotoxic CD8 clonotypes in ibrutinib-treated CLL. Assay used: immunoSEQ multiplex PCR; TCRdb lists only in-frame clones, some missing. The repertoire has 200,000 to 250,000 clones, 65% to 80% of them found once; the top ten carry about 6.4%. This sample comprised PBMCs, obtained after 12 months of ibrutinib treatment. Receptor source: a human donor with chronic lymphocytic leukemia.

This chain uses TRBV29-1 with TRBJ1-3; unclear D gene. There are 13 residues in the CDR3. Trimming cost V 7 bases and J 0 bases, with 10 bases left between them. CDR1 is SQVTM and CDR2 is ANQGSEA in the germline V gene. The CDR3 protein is CSAELSSGNTIYF. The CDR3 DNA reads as TGCAGCGCCGAACTCAGCTCTGGAAACACCATATATTTT.

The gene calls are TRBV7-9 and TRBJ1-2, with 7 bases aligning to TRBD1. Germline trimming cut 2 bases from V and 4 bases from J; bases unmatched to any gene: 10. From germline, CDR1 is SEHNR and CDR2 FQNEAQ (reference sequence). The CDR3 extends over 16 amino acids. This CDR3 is CASSLQSGTAAYGYTF. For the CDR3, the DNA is TGTGCCAGCAGCTTACAAAGCGGGACAGCCGCCTATGGCTACACCTTC.

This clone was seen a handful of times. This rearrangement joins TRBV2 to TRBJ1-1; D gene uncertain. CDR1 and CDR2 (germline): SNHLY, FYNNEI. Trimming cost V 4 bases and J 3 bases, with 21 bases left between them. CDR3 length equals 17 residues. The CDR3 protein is CASSGGKGWYEDTEAFF. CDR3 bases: TGTGCCAGCAGTGGTGGTAAGGGTTGGTATGAGGACACTGAAGCTTTCTTT.

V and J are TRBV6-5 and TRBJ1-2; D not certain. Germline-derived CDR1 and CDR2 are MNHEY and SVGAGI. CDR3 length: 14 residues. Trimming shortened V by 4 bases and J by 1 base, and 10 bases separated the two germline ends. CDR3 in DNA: TGTGCCAGCAGTTCTTGGGTCCTTAACTATGGCTACACCTTC. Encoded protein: CASSSWVLNYGYTF.

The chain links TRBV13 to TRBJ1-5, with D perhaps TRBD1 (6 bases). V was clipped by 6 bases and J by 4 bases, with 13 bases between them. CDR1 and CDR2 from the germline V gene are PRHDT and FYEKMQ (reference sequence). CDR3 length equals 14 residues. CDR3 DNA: TGTGCCAGCAGGGACAGTTTAGAGAATCAGCCCCAGCATTTT. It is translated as CASRDSLENQPQHF.

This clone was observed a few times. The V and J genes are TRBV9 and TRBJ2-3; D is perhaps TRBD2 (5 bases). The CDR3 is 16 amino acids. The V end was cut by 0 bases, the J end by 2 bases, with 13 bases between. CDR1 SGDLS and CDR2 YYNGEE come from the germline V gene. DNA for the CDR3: TGTGCCAGCAGCGTAGCGTCTAGCAGATCCACAGATACGCAGTATTTT. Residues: CASSVASSRSTDTQYF.

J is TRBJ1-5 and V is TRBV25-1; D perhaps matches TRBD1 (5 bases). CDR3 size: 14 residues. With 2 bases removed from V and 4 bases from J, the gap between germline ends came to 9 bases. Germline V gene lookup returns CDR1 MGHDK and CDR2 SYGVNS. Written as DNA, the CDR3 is TGTGCCAGCAGTGAAGACAGCGTAAATCAGCCCCAGCATTTT. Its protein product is CASSEDSVNQPQHF.

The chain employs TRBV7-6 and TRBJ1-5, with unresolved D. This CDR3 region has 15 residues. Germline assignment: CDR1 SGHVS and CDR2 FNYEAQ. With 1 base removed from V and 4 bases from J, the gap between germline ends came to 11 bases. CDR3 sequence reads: CASSLVATPNQPQHF. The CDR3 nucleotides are TGTGCCAGCAGCTTAGTCGCGACGCCTAATCAGCCCCAGCATTTT.